This T cell receptor (beta chain) stems from a study of technical replicates of blood from a handful of donors. The CDR3 has 16 residues. Germline V gene lookup returns CDR1 MNHEY and CDR2 SMNVEV (reference sequence). V shed 4 bases and J shed 4 bases, with 16 bases lying between them. Sequencing was performed with immunoSEQ multiplex PCR; in TCRdb, only in-frame clones are kept and a portion is missing. The sample records about 88,000 clones, about 94% being singletons. The sequenced sample consisted of T cells isolated from PBMCs. The gene calls are TRBV27 and TRBJ2-2, with a possible D match to TRBD2 (6 bases). The sequence derives from a human donor in good health. Here the CDR3 DNA reads TGTGCCAGCAGTTCCCCTACTGGACTATTCACCGGGGAGCTGTTTTTT. Its protein product is CASSSPTGLFTGELFF.